This T cell receptor beta chain was profiled in a study of cytomegalovirus exposure and HLA in healthy donors (dated by TCRdb to about 2017). For context, the study as a whole: According to a later analysis, one platform produced both the 120 validation repertoires and the roughly 650 repertoires of the first cohort. The aim of the study was to test whether cataloging public T cell receptors could identify signatures of past pathogen exposure. Besides the first cohort of hundreds of subjects, a separate validation cohort made up of 120 different subjects was used. High-throughput TCR immunosequencing, statistical association of individual TCRs with disease status, and machine learning were combined to predict cytomegalovirus infection status.

V lost 3 bases and J lost 5 bases, and the count of bases not matched to a germline gene is 9. The germline V gene provides CDR1 MGHRA and CDR2 YSYEKL. Reading from cysteine to phenylalanine, the CDR3 counts 15 amino acids. Here the CDR3 DNA is all that survives: 45 bases in frame from base 1. Separate from the approximately 670-subject first cohort, the validation cohort of roughly 110 subjects was the group to which the donors belonged. With respect to this clone: The clone's antigen remains unknown. Qualities for individual bases were not recorded, and no much larger clone is one base off.

The library was generated by the immunoSEQ multiplex PCR assay. Processing in the source paper ran as follows. A statistical classification framework was built for diagnosing cytomegalovirus status from the catalog of TCR beta chain sequences. In TCRdb, the immuneACCESS table is reduced to in-frame sequences with V and J assigned. These tables do not hold every clone; where another copy was compared, an unresolved V gene accounts for under half, and the others remain unexplained. The V and J calls and clone size were taken over from that table, and D and trimming were inferred from the DNA. Present in this sample are about 270,000 clones, 70% to 90% of which were seen just once. The ten largest clones take up over 0.95% of the sample. Study-wide conclusions, independent of this receptor: In both the original and validation cohorts, the classifier was reported to diagnose cytomegalovirus status with high specificity and sensitivity. The authors suggested that the approach could potentially be extended to other disease states and immunological phenotypes. Of the cluster scores, 94% were above 0 in a later analysis, which found that TCRs clustered in the first cohort also tended to co-occur in the 120 validation repertoires. A later analysis lacked HLA typing for the validation cohort, so it scored co-occurrence in that cohort across all 130 or so repertoires. While some public TCRs were present in many individuals, most TCR sequences turned up only very rarely across donors. A few of the identified cytomegalovirus-associated TCR beta chains were confirmed in vitro to be specific for cytomegalovirus antigens. In the study, approximately 160 TCR beta chains were listed as associated with cytomegalovirus.

Material: PBMCs. The sequence was obtained from a young woman in good health and CMV-seronegative. This sequence uses TRBV4-1 and TRBJ1-2; the junction holds 7 bases that match TRBD1. In nucleotides, the sequence is TGCGCCAGCAGCCACCTTGACAGGGTGGATTATGGCTACACCTTC. Its protein reads: CASSHLDRVDYGYTF.